The 5 T cell receptor beta chains presented below share a single source sample, sequenced in a study of OX40 agonist ivuxolimab in advanced cancers. The assay was immunoSEQ multiplex PCR, and TCRdb's table has in-frame clones only and misses some. The sample consists of 50,000 to 75,000 clones, about 87% of them appearing once. The material was CD4+ or CD8+ T cells sorted from blood, obtained in a trial of the OX40 agonist ivuxolimab. The source of these receptors is an adult with an advanced solid tumor such as melanoma, head and neck, liver or kidney cancer.

The rearrangement uses TRBV4-3 and TRBJ2-7; 11 nucleotides match TRBD1. The CDR3 consists of 14 residues. V shed 4 bases and J 7 bases; nucleotides not matched to a gene: 6. The germline V gene has CDR1 LGHNA and CDR2 YSLEER. The CDR3 here is CASSRGQGAEEQYF. CDR3 DNA: TGCGCCAGCAGCCGCGGACAGGGGGCGGAAGAGCAGTACTTC.

This chain links TRBV11-2 with TRBJ2-7; TRBD2 agrees at 12 bases. CDR3 size: 14 residues. Germline loops: CDR1 SGHAT, CDR2 FQNNGV. Trimming cost V 3 bases and J 5 bases; bases outside gene matches: 2. Here the CDR3 DNA reads TGTGCCAGCAGCTTGACTAGCGGGAGAGACGAGCAGTACTTC. This gives the protein CASSLTSGRDEQYF. The whole variable domain, filled in from reference TRBV11-2 and TRBJ2-7, reads EAGVAQSPRYKIIEKRQSVAFWCNPISGHATLYWYQQILGQGPKLLIQFQNNGVVDDSQLPKDRFSAERLKGVDSTLKIQPAKLEDSAVYLCASSLTSGRDEQYFGPGTRLTVT.

The table lists this clone with a count of one. V usage is TRBV6-1 and J usage is TRBJ2-7; 9 positions agree with TRBD1. V shed 3 bases, J shed 5 bases, and the junction held 5 bases outside the gene matches. Germline loops: CDR1 MNHNS, CDR2 SASEGT. The CDR3 runs 14 residues. CDR3: CASSELGQGNEQYF. The CDR3 nucleotides are TGTGCCAGCAGTGAGTTGGGACAGGGTAACGAGCAGTACTTC.

The chain links TRBV2 to TRBJ1-1; D not resolved. The ends were cut back, 7 bases at V and 3 bases at J, with 15 bases in the middle. Germline V gene data show CDR1 as SNHLY and CDR2 as FYNNEI. The CDR3 sequence is 14 residues long. CDR3 region: CASNEGVLDTEAFF. The CDR3 coding sequence is TGTGCCAGCAACGAAGGTGTTTTGGACACTGAAGCTTTCTTT.

V is TRBV4-2 and J is TRBJ2-2, with 12 nucleotides matching TRBD2. With 0 bases clipped from V and 1 base from J, the junction kept 0 bases outside the gene matches. CDR1 LGHNA and CDR2 YNFKEQ come from the germline V gene. This CDR3 spans 17 amino acids. CDR3 sequence reads: CASSQETSGGNTGELFF. The CDR3 DNA follows: TGTGCCAGCAGCCAAGAGACTAGCGGGGGGAACACCGGGGAGCTGTTTTTT.